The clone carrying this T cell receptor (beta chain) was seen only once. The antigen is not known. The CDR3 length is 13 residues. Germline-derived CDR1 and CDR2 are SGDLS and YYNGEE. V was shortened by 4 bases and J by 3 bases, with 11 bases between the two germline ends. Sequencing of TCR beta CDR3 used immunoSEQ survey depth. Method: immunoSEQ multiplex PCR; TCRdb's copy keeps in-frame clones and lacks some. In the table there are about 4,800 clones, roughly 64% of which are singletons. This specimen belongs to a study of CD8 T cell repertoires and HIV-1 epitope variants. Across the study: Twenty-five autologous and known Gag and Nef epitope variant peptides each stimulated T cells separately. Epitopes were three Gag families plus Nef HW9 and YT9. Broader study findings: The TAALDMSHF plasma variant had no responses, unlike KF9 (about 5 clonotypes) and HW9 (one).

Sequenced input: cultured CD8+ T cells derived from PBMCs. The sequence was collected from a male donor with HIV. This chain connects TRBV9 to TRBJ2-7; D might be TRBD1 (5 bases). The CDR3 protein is CASSPQTGYEQYF. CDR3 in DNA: TGTGCCAGCAGCCCCCAAACAGGCTACGAGCAGTACTTC.